This TCR beta chain stems from a study of T-cell reconstitution after alpha-beta-depleted transplantation in children. There are many counts of this clonotype. TCRbeta library preparation incorporated unique molecular identifiers. TCRdb analysed the PCR reads with MiXCR anew, one entry per CDR3 protein. The sample records some 240,000 distinct CDR3 sequences, approximately 9.7% being singletons. V shed 0 bases and J shed 2 bases, with 11 bases lying between them. CDR3 size: 16 residues. Germline V gene lookup returns CDR1 MNHEY and CDR2 SVGAGI. V gene TRBV6-5 combines with J gene TRBJ1-3, with D maybe TRBD1 (6 bases). This TCR came from a human donor who donated a stem cell graft to a child with SCID. Sequenced material: PBMCs from the stem cell graft donor, taken from the stem cell graft. The CDR3 is CASSYSGNRAGNTIYF. CDR3 DNA: TGTGCCAGCAGTTACTCAGGAAACAGGGCTGGAAACACCATATATTTT.